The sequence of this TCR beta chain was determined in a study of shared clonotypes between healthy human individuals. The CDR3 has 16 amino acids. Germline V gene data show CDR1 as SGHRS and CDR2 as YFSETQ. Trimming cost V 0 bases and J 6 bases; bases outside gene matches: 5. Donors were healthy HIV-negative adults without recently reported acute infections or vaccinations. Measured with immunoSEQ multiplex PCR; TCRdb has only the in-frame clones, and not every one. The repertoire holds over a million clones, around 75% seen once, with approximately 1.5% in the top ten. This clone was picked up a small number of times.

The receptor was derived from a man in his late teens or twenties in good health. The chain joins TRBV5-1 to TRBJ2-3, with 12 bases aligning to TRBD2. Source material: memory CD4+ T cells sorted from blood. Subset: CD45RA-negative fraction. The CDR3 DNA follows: TGCGCCAGCAGCTTGGTGACTAGCGGGGGCAGGGATACGCAGTATTTT. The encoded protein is CASSLVTSGGRDTQYF.